Presented here are 29 T cell receptor beta chains from one specimen sequenced in a study of Ad26.COV2.S vaccination and SARS-CoV-2 variants. Treatment specified: 15 to 20 received Ad26.COV2.S at low or high dose, single or two shots; 5 received placebo; per-sample allocation not given. Day 63 following the first vaccine or placebo injection was when the samples were taken. Method: immunoSEQ multiplex PCR; TCRdb's copy keeps in-frame clones and lacks some. The sample lists a few hundred thousand clones; about 83% were seen once. Source: peripheral blood, taken in a trial of Ad26.COV2.S vaccine versus placebo. These receptors all stem from a person between 18 and 65 years old who received the Ad26.COV2.S COVID-19 vaccine or a placebo.

Remarks on this clone: Within the sample, other DNA sequences also encode this same CDR3. The chain links TRBV5-5 to TRBJ1-1; 11 bases map to TRBD1. The trim removed 4 bases at V and 4 bases at J, leaving 3 bases unmatched. The CDR3 contains 14 residues. Germline CDR1 and CDR2: SGHKS and YYEKEE (reference sequence). The CDR3: CASSLGTGGTEAFF. CDR3 sequence (DNA): TGTGCCAGCAGCCTTGGGACAGGGGGCACTGAAGCTTTCTTT. The whole variable domain, filled in from reference TRBV5-5 and TRBJ1-1, reads DAGVTQSPTHLIKTRGQQVTLRCSPISGHKSVSWYQQVLGQGPQFIFQYYEKEERGRGNFPDRFSARQFPNYSSELNVNALLLGDSALYLCASSLGTGGTEAFFGQGTRLTVV.

There are a few counts of this clone. The chain is built from TRBV3-1 (or the pseudogene TRBV3-2) and TRBJ2-7, with 8 bases that match TRBD2. The V gene end was trimmed by 5 bases and the J gene end by 3 bases; junction bases not matched to a gene: 9. Germline V gene sequence: CDR1 LGHDT, CDR2 YNNKEL (reference sequence). The CDR3 covers 15 residues. CDR3 residues: CASSEAASGFYEQYF. The CDR3 DNA sequence: TGTGCCAGCAGCGAAGCGGCTAGCGGGTTCTACGAGCAGTACTTC.

This clone was counted once. The rearrangement uses TRBV10-3 and TRBJ2-7; D possibly matches TRBD1 or TRBD2 (6 bases each). The V end lost 5 bases, the J end lost 2 bases, and 13 bases lay between the germline ends. From germline, CDR1 is ENHRY and CDR2 SYGVKD. The length of the CDR3 is 14 residues. The CDR3 region has the DNA TGTGCCATCAGTCGGGGAGGACAGACCTACGAGCAGTACTTC. Translating gives CAISRGGQTYEQYF.

CDR3 residues: CASSPEQGLTRYGYTF. Written as DNA, the CDR3 is TGTGCCAGCAGCCCGGAACAGGGTTTAACGCGCTATGGCTACACCTTC. The rearrangement joins TRBV5-4 to TRBJ1-2; D might be TRBD1 (6 bases). The CDR3 is 16 residues long. V was cut by 4 bases and J by 4 bases, with 20 bases left in between. Germline values: CDR1 SGHNT, CDR2 YYREEE (reference sequence).

To note about this clone: Within the sample, other DNA sequences also encode this same CDR3. J is TRBJ1-6 and V is TRBV30, with TRBD1 identical over 8 bases. V was clipped by 5 bases and J by 10 bases; unmatched bases: 1. Germline V lookup: CDR1 GTSNPN, CDR2 SVGIG (reference sequence). The CDR3 is made up of 11 amino acids. For the CDR3, the DNA is TGTGCCTGGCGGACAGGGTCACCCCTCCACTTT. It is translated as CAWRTGSPLHF.

The chain links TRBV14 to TRBJ2-5, with D hard to call. V was pared by 1 base and J by 9 bases, with 12 bases between. The CDR3 length is 13 residues. Germline V gene data show CDR1 as SGHDN and CDR2 as FVKESK. The CDR3 here is CASSQGTASAQYF. The CDR3 bases are TGTGCCAGCAGCCAAGGGACGGCATCGGCCCAGTACTTC.

This clone was detected only once. The sample carries other DNA sequences with the same CDR3. The chain recombines TRBV7-3 with TRBJ2-1; possible D gene TRBD2, 6 bases. V lost 2 bases and J 4 bases, leaving 9 bases between the germline ends. Germline loops: CDR1 SGHTA, CDR2 FQGTGA. The CDR3 consists of 14 residues. The CDR3 region is CASSLAGSYNEQFF. For the CDR3, the DNA is TGTGCCAGCAGCTTAGCGGGATCATACAATGAGCAGTTCTTC.

The rearrangement uses TRBV5-1 and TRBJ2-7; TRBD1 agrees at 7 bases. Germline CDR1 and CDR2: SGHRS and YFSETQ. This CDR3 has 14 residues. J gave up 3 bases and V 4 bases, and 7 bases lay outside the gene matches. In nucleotides, the CDR3 is TGCGCCAGCAGCCCCCGGGACAGTTACTACGAGCAGTACTTC. Its translation: CASSPRDSYYEQYF.

The rearrangement links TRBV19 to TRBJ1-2; maybe TRBD1 (5 bases). V dropped 4 bases and J dropped 8 bases, with 14 bases sitting between them. Germline-derived CDR1 and CDR2 are LNHDA and SQIVND (reference sequence). This CDR3 has 13 amino acids. The CDR3 sequence: CASSTSGLRGYTF. The CDR3 coding sequence is TGTGCCAGTAGTACCTCAGGGTTACGGGGCTACACCTTC.

The rearrangement uses TRBV6-6 and TRBJ1-4; 8 bases fit TRBD1. Germline CDR1 and CDR2: MNHNY and SVGAGI (reference sequence). The CDR3 contains 17 residues. With 5 bases clipped from V and 0 bases from J, the junction kept 8 bases outside the gene matches. CDR3 residues: CASSLPGQVATNEKLFF. For the CDR3, the DNA is TGTGCCAGCAGTCTTCCGGGACAGGTAGCAACTAATGAAAAACTGTTTTTT.

This chain uses TRBV7-6 with TRBJ1-1; D gene uncertain. The ends were cut back, 1 base at V and 1 base at J, with 10 bases in the middle. Germline-derived CDR1 and CDR2 are SGHVS and FNYEAQ. The CDR3 totals 15 residues. The CDR3 DNA follows: TGTGCCAGCAGCTTAGGGGTGGGCGCGAACACTGAAGCTTTCTTT. The encoded protein is CASSLGVGANTEAFF.

Points on this clone: Since a much larger clone is just one base distant, this may be a read error. The sample has other DNA sequences that encode this CDR3 too. The chain joins TRBV27 to TRBJ2-6, with unresolved D. In germline, CDR1 is MNHEY, CDR2 SMNVEV (reference sequence). The V and J ends lost 5 bases and 0 bases respectively, with 2 bases between them. This CDR3 is built from 13 residues. This chain's CDR3 is CASSASGANVLTF. The CDR3 coding sequence is TGTGCCAGCAGTGCCTCTGGGGCCAACGTCCTGACTTTC.

The gene calls are TRBV6-6 and TRBJ2-1; D unresolved. The CDR3 has 12 amino acids. Trimming removed 8 bases at V and 8 bases at J, with 13 bases between. From germline, CDR1 is MNHNY and CDR2 SVGAGI (reference sequence). The CDR3 DNA follows: TGTGCCAGCCTTTCAGCCCTCGATGAGCAGTTCTTC. It encodes CASLSALDEQFF.

The V gene is TRBV5-6, the J gene TRBJ2-4, with D possibly called TRBD1 or TRBD2 (5 bases each). Germline CDR1 SGHDT, CDR2 YYEEEE. This CDR3 spans 14 amino acids. Trimming pared 4 bases from V and 1 base from J, leaving 9 bases between. The CDR3 is CASSDRDAKNIQYF. The CDR3, as DNA: TGTGCCAGCAGCGACCGGGACGCCAAAAACATTCAGTACTTC.

The chain has TRBV28 and TRBJ1-5; a possible D gene is TRBD1 (6 bases). Looked up from germline, CDR1 is MDHEN and CDR2 is SYDVKM. This CDR3 region has 14 residues. V lost 7 bases to trimming and J lost 5 bases, with 15 bases between them. The CDR3, as DNA: TGTGCCAGCATCCCACAGGGTCGGCATCAGCCCCAGCATTTT. It yields the protein CASIPQGRHQPQHF.

This chain uses TRBV7-9 with TRBJ2-3, with unresolved D. V lost 5 bases and J lost 2, with 17 bases in between. This CDR3 has 16 amino acids. CDR1 and CDR2 (germline): SEHNR, FQNEAQ (reference sequence). DNA of the CDR3: TGTGCCAGCAGCCTTGGCGTTCCCGAGGTCACAGATACGCAGTATTTT. Amino acids: CASSLGVPEVTDTQYF.

The chain has TRBV4-1 and TRBJ1-3; maybe TRBD1 (5 bases). Germline loops: CDR1 MGHRA, CDR2 YSYEKL. V lost 0 bases to trimming and J lost 4 bases, with 13 bases between them. The CDR3 loop spans 16 amino acids. Here the CDR3 DNA reads TGCGCCAGCAGCCAAGAAGAAGGAGGGGCGGGAAACACCATATATTTT. Amino acid sequence: CASSQEEGGAGNTIYF.

V and J are TRBV19 and TRBJ2-3; tentative D call: TRBD1 (5 bases). V dropped 4 bases and J dropped 14 bases, with 13 bases sitting between them. Germline-derived CDR1 and CDR2 are LNHDA and SQIVND (reference sequence). This CDR3 has 11 residues. DNA of the CDR3: TGTGCCAGTAGTAGGGGCCTGAAGAGGTATTTT. Translated, it gives CASSRGLKRYF.

The chain links TRBV7-9 to TRBJ2-7; D gene unclear. Looked up from germline, CDR1 is SEHNR and CDR2 is FQNEAQ (reference sequence). Between the trimmed V and J ends, which lost 5 bases and 0 bases, there was a span of 2 bases. This CDR3 has 11 amino acids. The CDR3 DNA follows: TGTGCCAGCAGCGGCTCCTACGAGCAGTACTTC. As protein: CASSGSYEQYF.

The chain has TRBV5-4 and TRBJ2-4; D might be TRBD1 or TRBD2, each matching 5 bases. CDR3 length equals 15 residues. The V end lost 1 base, the J end lost 3 bases, and 11 bases lay between the germline ends. From germline, CDR1 is SGHNT and CDR2 YYREEE (reference sequence). The CDR3: CASSLQGGGKNIQYF. The CDR3 DNA reads TGTGCCAGCAGCTTGCAGGGTGGAGGCAAAAACATTCAGTACTTC.

In regard to this clone: The sample carries other DNA sequences with the same CDR3. The chain recombines TRBV5-1 with TRBJ1-1; D call uncertain. Germline-derived CDR1 and CDR2 are SGHRS and YFSETQ. The CDR3 is 13 amino acids. Trimming removed 0 bases from V and 5 bases from J, with 8 bases in between. The CDR3 bases are TGCGCCAGCAGCTTGGTCGGCAGTACTGAAGCTTTCTTT. This sequence encodes CASSLVGSTEAFF.

Concerning this clone: Distinct nucleotide sequences in the sample also encode this CDR3. The chain combines TRBV6-4 with TRBJ1-6; possibly TRBD1 for D (6 bases). With 0 bases removed from V and 7 bases from J, the gap between germline ends came to 7 bases. Germline CDR1 is MRHNA and CDR2 is SNTAGT. The CDR3 runs to 14 residues. Here the CDR3 reads CASSDSGGNSPLHF. The CDR3 DNA sequence: TGTGCCAGCAGTGACTCGGGGGGCAATTCACCCCTCCACTTT.

DNA for the CDR3: TGTGCCAGCACCATCCACAGGGGACAACCGAATCAGCCCCAGCATTTT. Protein product: CASTIHRGQPNQPQHF. The V call is TRBV11-2, the J call TRBJ1-5; 7 bases match TRBD1. Trimming removed 7 bases from V and 4 bases from J; junction bases left unmatched: 13. The CDR3 length is 16 residues. In germline, CDR1 is SGHAT, CDR2 FQNNGV.

In regard to this clone: This sample also contains other DNA sequences that code for the same CDR3. V usage is TRBV5-6 and J usage is TRBJ2-7; D possibly matches TRBD1 or TRBD2 (5 bases each). Trimming shortened V by 2 bases and J by 2 bases, and 11 bases separated the two germline ends. Looked up from germline, CDR1 is SGHDT and CDR2 is YYEEEE. The CDR3 totals 14 residues. CDR3 sequence reads: CASSFTGLAYEQYF. The CDR3 DNA is TGTGCCAGCAGCTTCACGGGGCTCGCCTACGAGCAGTACTTC. Together with reference TRBV5-6 and TRBJ2-7, the CDR3 gives the full variable domain: DAGVTQSPTHLIKTRGQQVTLRCSPKSGHDTVSWYQQALGQGPQFIFQYYEEEERQRGNFPDRFSGHQFPNYSSELNVNALLLGDSALYLCASSFTGLAYEQYFGPGTRLTVT.

CDR3 DNA: TGTGCCAGCAGCCGCCGCCCGACCAGGGGTAGCGAGACCCAGTACTTC. Its translation: CASSRRPTRGSETQYF. This chain joins TRBV7-2 and TRBJ2-5, with D perhaps matching TRBD1 (6 bases). The V gene lost 5 bases and the J gene lost 5 bases, with 21 bases spanning the gap. Germline loops: CDR1 SGHTA, CDR2 FQGNSA. The CDR3 is 16 amino acids. The entire variable domain, with the rest obtained from reference TRBV7-2 and TRBJ2-5, is as follows: GAGVSQSPSNKVTEKGKDVELRCDPISGHTALYWYRQSLGQGLEFLIYFQGNSAPDKSGLPSDRFSAERTGGSVSTLTIQRTQQEDSAVYLCASSRRPTRGSETQYFGPGTRLLVL.

The chain is built from TRBV4-3 and TRBJ2-1; D may be TRBD1 (6 bases). V lost 0 bases, J lost 7 bases, and 7 bases lay in between. The CDR3 has 13 amino acids. Per the germline V gene, CDR1 is LGHNA and CDR2 is YSLEER. The DNA for the CDR3 is TGCGCCAGCAGCCAAGAGGGGGCGAATGAGCAGTTCTTC. Translated: CASSQEGANEQFF.

V and J are TRBV19 and TRBJ1-5; D gene uncertain. Germline assignment: CDR1 LNHDA and CDR2 SQIVND (reference sequence). CDR3 length equals 14 residues. Trimming left V 5 bases short and J 3 bases short, with 11 bases between. In nucleotides, the CDR3 is TGTGCCAGTAGTTTTGGACGGTACAATCAGCCCCAGCATTTT. It encodes CASSFGRYNQPQHF.

This chain joins TRBV5-4 and TRBJ2-5, with D possibly being TRBD2 (6 bases). Germline assignment: CDR1 SGHNT and CDR2 YYREEE (reference sequence). This CDR3 has 15 residues. V was pared by 1 base and J by 5 bases, with 15 bases between. The CDR3 sequence: CASSLSLAKGETQYF. The CDR3 DNA sequence: TGTGCCAGCAGCTTGAGTCTAGCGAAGGGGGAGACCCAGTACTTC.

J is TRBJ1-2 and V is TRBV4-1, with D possibly being TRBD1 (5 bases). Trimming removed 1 base at V and 5 bases at J, with 20 bases between. The CDR3 totals 17 residues. Germline V gene sequence: CDR1 MGHRA, CDR2 YSYEKL. The CDR3 bases are TGCGCCAGCAGCCAAGTCCCCCCTCCCGGGACCCAGTATGGCTACACCTTC. Translation gives CASSQVPPPGTQYGYTF.